The 3 T cell receptor beta chains given below trace back to one sample, sequenced in a study of T cell responses to AZD1222 COVID-19 vaccine. Sequenced by immunoSEQ multiplex PCR; TCRdb stores in-frame clones only, minus some. The sample carries about 110,000 clones, about 91% recorded once. Sequencing was performed on peripheral blood, taken 28 days after the second AZD1222 dose. The receptors come from an adult who received the AZD1222 COVID-19 vaccine.

The chain uses TRBV12-3 or TRBV12-4 and TRBJ2-7, with 8 bases fitting TRBD2. V was clipped by 6 bases and J by 5 bases; unmatched bases: 3. This CDR3 region has 12 residues. The CDR3 protein is CASSGRGDEQYF. In DNA form, the CDR3 reads TGTGCCAGCAGCGGGCGGGGGGACGAGCAGTACTTC.

The sample holds one count of this clone. The chain has TRBV6-6 and TRBJ1-4, with TRBD1 matching 9 bases. Germline CDR1 is MNHNY and CDR2 is SVGAGI (reference sequence). Trimming cost V 6 bases and J 3 bases; bases outside gene matches: 8. There are 16 residues in the CDR3. CDR3 in amino acids: CASSQDRGRANEKLFF. The CDR3 DNA reads TGTGCCAGCAGCCAGGACAGGGGTCGGGCTAATGAAAAACTGTTTTTT.

CDR3 residues: CASSLETTNEKLFF. The CDR3 DNA reads TGTGCCAGCAGCTTAGAGACTACTAATGAAAAACTGTTTTTT. This chain connects TRBV7-8 to TRBJ1-4; no clear D. CDR3 length equals 14 residues. Germline CDR1 and CDR2: SGHVS and FQNEAQ. Deletions cut 1 base from V and 2 bases from J, with 5 bases between.